This is a list of T cell receptor beta chains from one sample in a study of blood T cell repertoires in COVID-19. Measured with immunoSEQ multiplex PCR; TCRdb has only the in-frame clones, and not every one. This table has over 95,000 clones, roughly 85% appearing once. Source material: peripheral blood. The receptors here all came from a woman aged 55-69 years with COVID-19, enrolled during active disease. Both conserved end residues are part of each CDR3. The D gene is left open where the match is weak. Where a row states a size, it is once, few, many or the class of an expanded clone; other rows omit it.

clone_size: NA; v_call: TRBV3-1/TRBV3-2; j_call: TRBJ2-1; d_call: NA; cdr3_aa: CASSQVGTQTYNEQFF; cdr3_nt: TGTGCCAGCAGCCAAGTGGGCACCCAGACCTACAATGAGCAGTTCTTC
clone_size: few; v_call: TRBV4-3; j_call: TRBJ2-5; d_call: NA; cdr3_aa: CASSQADGQQEIQYF; cdr3_nt: TGCGCCAGCAGCCAGGCCGATGGACAGCAAGAGATCCAGTACTTC
clone_size: few; v_call: TRBV10-2; j_call: TRBJ1-4; d_call: NA; cdr3_aa: CASSDLMDSESEKLFF; cdr3_nt: TGCGCCAGCAGCGACCTAATGGACTCGGAGAGTGAAAAACTGTTTTTT
clone_size: once; v_call: TRBV20-1; j_call: TRBJ1-1; d_call: NA; cdr3_aa: CSASRDTGRAFF; cdr3_nt: TGCAGTGCTAGTCGGGACACAGGACGAGCTTTCTTT
clone_size: NA; v_call: TRBV2; j_call: TRBJ2-2; d_call: TRBD2; cdr3_aa: CASVAPSGGIGGELFF; cdr3_nt: TGTGCCAGCGTGGCACCGAGCGGGGGGATCGGCGGGGAGCTGTTTTTT
clone_size: NA; v_call: TRBV21-1; j_call: TRBJ1-1; d_call: NA; cdr3_aa: CASSILRTVNTEAFF; cdr3_nt: TGTGCCAGCAGCATTCTCAGGACAGTGAACACTGAAGCTTTCTTT
clone_size: NA; v_call: TRBV6-6; j_call: TRBJ1-2; d_call: NA; cdr3_aa: CASSYSTAGNYGYTF; cdr3_nt: TGTGCCAGCAGTTACTCGACCGCAGGGAACTATGGCTACACCTTC
clone_size: NA; v_call: TRBV23-1; j_call: TRBJ1-5; d_call: NA; cdr3_aa: CASSHVQGMWPQHF; cdr3_nt: TGCGCCAGCAGTCATGTGCAGGGGATGTGGCCCCAGCATTTT
clone_size: NA; v_call: TRBV6-5; j_call: TRBJ2-5; d_call: NA; cdr3_aa: CASSYSGGLQETQYF; cdr3_nt: TGTGCCAGCAGCTACTCCGGGGGACTCCAAGAGACCCAGTACTTC
clone_size: once; v_call: TRBV7-3; j_call: TRBJ1-3; d_call: NA; cdr3_aa: CASSQVRYPCRGSGNTIYF; cdr3_nt: TGTGCCAGCAGCCAAGTACGTTACCCTTGCAGAGGCTCTGGAAACACCATATATTTT
clone_size: NA; v_call: TRBV11-2; j_call: TRBJ1-4; d_call: TRBD1; cdr3_aa: CASSPNRGQYEKLFF; cdr3_nt: TGTGCCAGCAGCCCGAACAGGGGGCAGTATGAAAAACTGTTTTTT
clone_size: NA; v_call: TRBV5-6; j_call: TRBJ2-5; d_call: NA; cdr3_aa: CASSLGRGFQETQYF; cdr3_nt: TGTGCCAGCAGCTTGGGTCGGGGGTTCCAAGAGACCCAGTACTTC
clone_size: NA; v_call: TRBV2; j_call: TRBJ1-1; d_call: TRBD1; cdr3_aa: CARPITGVSIEAFF; cdr3_nt: TGTGCCAGACCAATTACAGGGGTATCTATTGAAGCTTTCTTT
clone_size: NA; v_call: TRBV9; j_call: TRBJ2-7; d_call: TRBD1; cdr3_aa: CASSVDWQGVYEQYF; cdr3_nt: TGTGCCAGCAGCGTAGATTGGCAGGGGGTCTACGAGCAGTACTTC
clone_size: NA; v_call: TRBV9; j_call: TRBJ2-1; d_call: NA; cdr3_aa: CASSVDGNSYNEQFF; cdr3_nt: TGTGCCAGCAGCGTAGACGGGAACTCCTACAATGAGCAGTTCTTC
clone_size: NA; v_call: TRBV5-5; j_call: TRBJ1-1; d_call: NA; cdr3_aa: CASSLDITEAFF; cdr3_nt: TGTGCCAGCAGCTTGGACATTACTGAAGCTTTCTTT
clone_size: NA; v_call: TRBV11-3; j_call: TRBJ2-2; d_call: TRBD1; cdr3_aa: CASSPRTGGWSGELFF; cdr3_nt: TGTGCCAGCAGCCCGCGGACAGGGGGGTGGTCCGGGGAGCTGTTTTTT
clone_size: NA; v_call: TRBV13; j_call: TRBJ2-2; d_call: NA; cdr3_aa: CASSLRSGQNTGELFF; cdr3_nt: TGTGCCAGCAGCTTAAGATCGGGACAGAACACCGGGGAGCTGTTTTTT
clone_size: NA; v_call: TRBV5-5; j_call: TRBJ2-7; d_call: NA; cdr3_aa: CASSLYRQRTSYEQYF; cdr3_nt: TGTGCCAGCAGCTTGTATCGTCAGCGAACCTCCTACGAGCAGTACTTC
clone_size: few; v_call: TRBV7-3; j_call: TRBJ2-2; d_call: NA; cdr3_aa: CASSLTYLGGSSGSTEELFF; cdr3_nt: TGTGCCAGCAGCTTAACGTATCTTGGGGGTAGTAGCGGTTCAACCGAGGAGCTGTTTTTT
clone_size: NA; v_call: TRBV7-2; j_call: TRBJ2-3; d_call: TRBD2; cdr3_aa: CASSPVPSGRVTQYF; cdr3_nt: TGTGCCAGCAGCCCAGTCCCCTCAGGGAGGGTTACGCAGTATTTT
clone_size: once; v_call: TRBV7-8; j_call: TRBJ2-5; d_call: NA; cdr3_aa: CASSSQGQQETQYF; cdr3_nt: TGTGCCAGCAGCTCACAGGGCCAGCAAGAGACCCAGTACTTC
clone_size: NA; v_call: TRBV7-8; j_call: TRBJ2-1; d_call: TRBD1; cdr3_aa: CASSLGQGGNEQFF; cdr3_nt: TGTGCCAGCAGCCTGGGACAGGGTGGGAATGAGCAGTTCTTC
clone_size: NA; v_call: TRBV4-2; j_call: TRBJ1-2; d_call: NA; cdr3_aa: CASSHAGPGPLSNYGYTF; cdr3_nt: TGTGCCAGCAGCCATGCGGGTCCCGGCCCCCTCTCTAACTATGGCTACACCTTC
clone_size: once; v_call: TRBV7-2; j_call: TRBJ2-3; d_call: NA; cdr3_aa: CASSSRRGVGTDTQYF; cdr3_nt: TGTGCCAGCAGCTCTCGGCGGGGCGTCGGAACAGATACGCAGTATTTT
clone_size: once; v_call: TRBV4-1; j_call: TRBJ2-1; d_call: TRBD1; cdr3_aa: CASSPGQGPYNEQFF; cdr3_nt: TGCGCCAGCAGCCCAGGACAGGGTCCTTACAATGAGCAGTTCTTC
clone_size: NA; v_call: TRBV28; j_call: TRBJ1-1; d_call: NA; cdr3_aa: CASSLTAAGEAFF; cdr3_nt: TGTGCCAGCAGTTTAACGGCCGCGGGGGAAGCTTTCTTT
clone_size: NA; v_call: TRBV2; j_call: TRBJ2-7; d_call: NA; cdr3_aa: CASGDTGAYEQYF; cdr3_nt: TGTGCCAGCGGTGACACGGGGGCCTACGAGCAGTACTTC
clone_size: NA; v_call: TRBV18; j_call: TRBJ2-4; d_call: NA; cdr3_aa: CASSPPSRAKVQYF; cdr3_nt: TGTGCCAGCTCACCACCCTCCAGGGCTAAGGTTCAGTACTTC
clone_size: NA; v_call: TRBV15; j_call: TRBJ1-5; d_call: NA; cdr3_aa: CATSRDPENQPQHF; cdr3_nt: TGTGCCACCAGCAGAGATCCCGAGAATCAGCCCCAGCATTTT
clone_size: NA; v_call: TRBV14; j_call: TRBJ2-1; d_call: NA; cdr3_aa: CASSPPGGVSYNEQFF; cdr3_nt: TGTGCCAGCAGCCCCCCCGGAGGTGTCTCCTACAATGAGCAGTTCTTC
clone_size: NA; v_call: TRBV6-5; j_call: TRBJ1-3; d_call: TRBD1; cdr3_aa: CASSTGDPSGNTIYF; cdr3_nt: TGTGCCAGCAGTACAGGGGACCCATCTGGAAACACCATATATTTT